These T cell receptor beta chains were read from a single sample in a study of cytomegalovirus exposure and HLA in healthy donors. The assay was immunoSEQ multiplex PCR, and TCRdb's table has in-frame clones only and misses some. The sample carries about 180,000 clones, roughly 82% recorded once. The material sequenced was PBMCs. Receptor source: a woman aged 50 to 60 in good health and CMV-seronegative. CDR3s include the opening cysteine and the closing phenylalanine or tryptophan. The order of the fields is CDR3 protein, CDR3 DNA, J gene, clone size, D gene, V gene. The D gene is left open where the match is weak. Clone size is not always given. Where it is, it says once, few, many or a class for expanded clones.

CDR3: CASSRDRLETQYF; DNA: TGTGCCAGCAGCCGTGACAGGTTAGAGACCCAGTACTTC; J: TRBJ2-5; size: NA; D: NA; V: TRBV5-6
CDR3: CASSRFRDRNTGELFF; DNA: TGTGCCAGCAGCCGATTTAGGGACAGGAACACCGGGGAGCTGTTTTTT; J: TRBJ2-2; size: NA; D: TRBD1; V: TRBV7-9
CDR3: CASSFSGTGELFF; DNA: TGTGCCAGCAGCTTTTCCGGTACCGGGGAGCTGTTTTTT; J: TRBJ2-2; size: NA; D: NA; V: TRBV7-7
CDR3: CAIQTGTGANVLTF; DNA: TGTGCCATCCAAACAGGGACAGGGGCCAACGTCCTGACTTTC; J: TRBJ2-6; size: NA; D: NA; V: TRBV7-2
CDR3: CATSRDLPGQETQYF; DNA: TGTGCCACCAGCAGAGATTTACCAGGACAAGAGACCCAGTACTTC; J: TRBJ2-5; size: NA; D: NA; V: TRBV15
CDR3: CASSLGQGDGYTF; DNA: TGCGCCAGCAGCTTGGGCCAGGGGGATGGCTACACCTTC; J: TRBJ1-2; size: NA; D: TRBD1; V: TRBV5-1
CDR3: CASRAGQGIYEQYF; DNA: TGTGCCAGTCGAGCAGGGCAAGGAATATACGAGCAGTACTTC; J: TRBJ2-7; size: NA; D: NA; V: TRBV27
CDR3: CASRLKGGSADTQYF; DNA: TGTGCCAGCAGATTAAAGGGGGGGTCGGCAGATACGCAGTATTTT; J: TRBJ2-3; size: NA; D: NA; V: TRBV5-4
CDR3: CASSLAGTDTQYF; DNA: TGCGCCAGCAGCTTGGCCGGGACAGATACGCAGTATTTT; J: TRBJ2-3; size: NA; D: NA; V: TRBV5-1
CDR3: CASSLGLAANNEQFF; DNA: TGTGCCAGCAGCTTAGGCCTAGCGGCAAACAATGAGCAGTTCTTC; J: TRBJ2-1; size: NA; D: TRBD2; V: TRBV7-3
CDR3: CASSQLNVRGLAGGLGTGELFF; DNA: TGCGCCAGCAGTCAATTGAATGTTCGTGGTCTAGCGGGAGGGTTGGGGACCGGGGAGCTGTTTTTT; J: TRBJ2-2; size: NA; D: TRBD2; V: TRBV23-1
CDR3: CASSFGLEFTDTQYF; DNA: TGTGCCAGCAGTTTCGGACTTGAATTCACAGATACGCAGTATTTT; J: TRBJ2-3; size: NA; D: NA; V: TRBV6-1
CDR3: CASSLGDVSYNEQFF; DNA: TGTGCCAGCAGTTTAGGGGATGTGTCCTACAATGAGCAGTTCTTC; J: TRBJ2-1; size: NA; D: NA; V: TRBV6-6
CDR3: CASSGGQGNSLGEQYF; DNA: TGTGCCAGCAGCGGCGGACAGGGTAATTCTTTAGGCGAGCAGTACTTC; J: TRBJ2-7; size: NA; D: TRBD1; V: TRBV5-6
CDR3: CSVEENYGYTF; DNA: TGCAGCGTTGAGGAGAACTATGGCTACACCTTC; J: TRBJ1-2; size: NA; D: NA; V: TRBV29-1
CDR3: CASSLQSNTEAFF; DNA: TGCGCCAGCAGCTTGCAATCGAACACTGAAGCTTTCTTT; J: TRBJ1-1; size: NA; D: NA; V: TRBV5-1
CDR3: CASSTRGGDQPQHF; DNA: TGTGCCAGCAGTACGAGGGGAGGGGATCAGCCCCAGCATTTT; J: TRBJ1-5; size: NA; D: NA; V: TRBV6-6
CDR3: CASSLKGGASITGELFF; DNA: TGTGCCAGCAGCTTAAAGGGGGGGGCTAGCATCACCGGGGAGCTGTTTTTT; J: TRBJ2-2; size: NA; D: NA; V: TRBV7-3
CDR3: CASSGRDSNYNEQFF; DNA: TGTGCCAGCAGTGGCCGGGACTCTAACTACAATGAGCAGTTCTTC; J: TRBJ2-1; size: NA; D: NA; V: TRBV2
CDR3: CASSTGTVYQETQYF; DNA: TGCGCCAGCAGCACTGGGACTGTGTACCAAGAGACCCAGTACTTC; J: TRBJ2-5; size: NA; D: NA; V: TRBV5-1
CDR3: CASSVSGAGANVLTF; DNA: TGTGCCAGCAGCGTATCCGGGGCTGGGGCCAACGTCCTGACTTTC; J: TRBJ2-6; size: NA; D: NA; V: TRBV9
CDR3: CSVGNGGIYGYTF; DNA: TGCAGCGTCGGAAACGGGGGAATCTATGGCTACACCTTC; J: TRBJ1-2; size: NA; D: NA; V: TRBV29-1
CDR3: CASSPPSGGQYEKLFF; DNA: TGTGCCAGCTCACCACCTTCCGGGGGGCAGTATGAAAAACTGTTTTTT; J: TRBJ1-4; size: NA; D: NA; V: TRBV18
CDR3: CASSIDRGPYNEQFF; DNA: TGTGCCAGCAGCATCGACAGGGGCCCCTACAATGAGCAGTTCTTC; J: TRBJ2-1; size: NA; D: TRBD1; V: TRBV2
CDR3: CSATGGAAQYF; DNA: TGCAGCGCCACAGGGGGCGCCGCGCAGTATTTT; J: TRBJ2-3; size: few; D: TRBD1; V: TRBV29-1
CDR3: CASKGEETQYF; DNA: TGTGCCAGTAAGGGGGAAGAGACCCAGTACTTC; J: TRBJ2-5; size: NA; D: NA; V: TRBV19
CDR3: CAWSRQGVDTGELFF; DNA: TGTGCCTGGAGCCGACAGGGCGTCGACACCGGGGAGCTGTTTTTT; J: TRBJ2-2; size: NA; D: TRBD1; V: TRBV30
CDR3: CASSGPAGGLNEQFF; DNA: TGTGCCAGCAGCGGGCCGGCGGGAGGTTTAAATGAGCAGTTCTTC; J: TRBJ2-1; size: NA; D: TRBD2; V: TRBV6-4
CDR3: CSVEEGTGGGEQYF; DNA: TGCAGCGTTGAAGAGGGGACAGGGGGCGGCGAGCAGTACTTC; J: TRBJ2-7; size: few; D: TRBD1; V: TRBV29-1
CDR3: CASSFQGTAGVSTGELFF; DNA: TGTGCCAGCAGCTTTCAGGGCACTGCGGGAGTTTCGACCGGGGAGCTGTTTTTT; J: TRBJ2-2; size: NA; D: TRBD2; V: TRBV5-4
CDR3: CASSPRGDIQYF; DNA: TGTGCCAGCAGCCCCCGGGGGGACATTCAGTACTTC; J: TRBJ2-4; size: NA; D: TRBD2; V: TRBV9
CDR3: CASSSLPRGVTGELFF; DNA: TGTGCCAGCAGTTCTCTCCCCAGGGGGGTCACCGGGGAGCTGTTTTTT; J: TRBJ2-2; size: NA; D: NA; V: TRBV7-2
CDR3: CASSARGGTEETQYF; DNA: TGTGCCAGCAGCGCTAGGGGGGGAACGGAAGAGACCCAGTACTTC; J: TRBJ2-5; size: NA; D: NA; V: TRBV9
CDR3: CASSLVLGTQYF; DNA: TGTGCCAGCAGCTTAGTGCTAGGCACGCAGTATTTT; J: TRBJ2-3; size: NA; D: NA; V: TRBV7-6
CDR3: CASSPEAGIGRTEAFF; DNA: TGTGCCAGCAGCCCCGAGGCGGGGATTGGGCGGACTGAAGCTTTCTTT; J: TRBJ1-1; size: NA; D: NA; V: TRBV7-6
CDR3: CASSSSGGRDYGYTF; DNA: TGTGCCAGCAGCAGCTCGGGGGGGCGCGACTATGGCTACACCTTC; J: TRBJ1-2; size: NA; D: NA; V: TRBV7-9
CDR3: CASSFGPGEGEQYF; DNA: TGTGCCAGCTCGTTCGGTCCAGGGGAGGGCGAGCAGTACTTC; J: TRBJ2-7; size: NA; D: NA; V: TRBV27
CDR3: CAIMDSSSNEQFF; DNA: TGTGCCATCATGGACAGTTCCTCCAATGAGCAGTTCTTC; J: TRBJ2-1; size: NA; D: NA; V: TRBV10-3
CDR3: CASSGRTRSYEQYF; DNA: TGTGCCAGCAGCGGGCGGACACGCTCCTACGAGCAGTACTTC; J: TRBJ2-7; size: NA; D: NA; V: TRBV7-9
CDR3: CASSGQSTEAFF; DNA: TGTGCCAGCAGTGGACAGAGCACTGAAGCTTTCTTT; J: TRBJ1-1; size: NA; D: NA; V: TRBV6-4
CDR3: CASSYGQGRNGYTF; DNA: TGTGCCAGCAGCTACGGACAGGGAAGGAATGGCTACACCTTC; J: TRBJ1-2; size: NA; D: TRBD1; V: TRBV2
CDR3: CASSLGARDTDTQYF; DNA: TGTGCTAGCAGCTTAGGGGCCCGGGACACAGATACGCAGTATTTT; J: TRBJ2-3; size: NA; D: NA; V: TRBV7-7
CDR3: CASSPLFQEAYGYIF; DNA: TGTGCCAGCTCACCACTCTTTCAGGAGGCCTATGGCTACATCTTC; J: TRBJ1-2; size: NA; D: NA; V: TRBV18
CDR3: CASSLIATGELFF; DNA: TGTGCCAGCAGCCTAATAGCAACCGGGGAGCTGTTTTTT; J: TRBJ2-2; size: NA; D: NA; V: TRBV28
CDR3: CASSQGLLAGGPGNEQFF; DNA: TGCGCCAGCAGCCAAGGCCTACTAGCGGGAGGGCCGGGAAATGAGCAGTTCTTC; J: TRBJ2-1; size: NA; D: TRBD2; V: TRBV4-1
CDR3: CASEPQGGTGRGQYF; DNA: TGCGCCAGCGAACCTCAGGGAGGTACAGGTCGTGGGCAGTACTTC; J: TRBJ2-7; size: NA; D: NA; V: TRBV10-2
CDR3: CATKLDRKSYEQYF; DNA: TGTGCCACCAAGTTGGACAGGAAATCCTACGAGCAGTACTTC; J: TRBJ2-7; size: NA; D: TRBD1; V: TRBV6-4
CDR3: CASSHRDPSSYEQYF; DNA: TGTGCCAGCAGTCACCGGGATCCGAGCTCCTACGAGCAGTACTTC; J: TRBJ2-7; size: NA; D: NA; V: TRBV2
CDR3: CASSYLTVSSNQPQHF; DNA: TGTGCCAGCAGTTACCTGACAGTGTCTTCCAATCAGCCCCAGCATTTT; J: TRBJ1-5; size: NA; D: NA; V: TRBV11-3
CDR3: CASSIGQGKLFF; DNA: TGTGCCAGTAGTATAGGCCAGGGGAAGCTGTTTTTT; J: TRBJ2-2; size: NA; D: NA; V: TRBV19
CDR3: CASSPWTSGYQETQYF; DNA: TGTGCCAGCAGCCCCTGGACTAGCGGGTACCAAGAGACCCAGTACTTC; J: TRBJ2-5; size: NA; D: TRBD2; V: TRBV7-8
CDR3: CASRRWDYVSTDTQYF; DNA: TGTGCCAGCAGACGCTGGGACTATGTAAGCACAGATACGCAGTATTTT; J: TRBJ2-3; size: NA; D: TRBD2; V: TRBV27
CDR3: CASSEDRPDQPQHF; DNA: TGCGCCAGCAGCGAGGACAGGCCCGATCAGCCCCAGCATTTT; J: TRBJ1-5; size: NA; D: TRBD1; V: TRBV5-1
CDR3: CASSQWVGGGYEQYF; DNA: TGTGCCAGCAGCCAGTGGGTTGGGGGAGGGTACGAGCAGTACTTC; J: TRBJ2-7; size: NA; D: TRBD2; V: TRBV11-2
CDR3: CASRSSGTYEQYF; DNA: TGTGCCAGCAGATCCTCCGGGACCTACGAGCAGTACTTC; J: TRBJ2-7; size: few; D: NA; V: TRBV6-6